This T cell receptor (beta chain) comes out of a study of T cells in Graves' hyperthyroidism and ophthalmopathy. Across the whole study: Peripheral blood was drawn at first diagnosis, prior to all treatment. General study results and limits: The blood repertoire included most of the expanded thyroid clonotypes above 0.001.

This clonotype occurred a few times. Its antigen is still unknown. A much larger clone sits a single nucleotide away, making a read error possible. In germline, CDR1 is MNHEY, CDR2 SVGAGI. This CDR3 is 15 amino acids long. RNA transcripts were the template for amplifying TCR beta CDR3 regions. The TCR CDR3 first-round RT-PCR relied on the HTBI primer set. TCRdb ran MiXCR on the multiplex PCR reads and lists one entry per CDR3 protein. This sample has some 510,000 distinct CDR3 sequences, with less than 25% found just once. Uncontrolled infection, other autoimmune disease, pregnancy or lactation disqualified patients from enrolment. Clinicians diagnosed patients from clinical symptoms, serum thyroxine and TRAb, thyroid ultrasound and orbital computed tomography.

The chain joins TRBV6-5 to TRBJ2-5, with D perhaps matching TRBD1 or TRBD2 (6 bases each). The sequence derives from a man aged 18 to 30 with Graves' hyperthyroidism. Sequenced material: blood. The CDR3 DNA reads as TGTGCCAGCAGTTACGGGATCGGGGGCCAAGAGACCAAGTACTTC. Its translation: CASSYGIGGQETKYF.